The source of this T cell receptor beta chain is a study of cytomegalovirus exposure and HLA in healthy donors. General observations from the study: A later analysis found common viral pathogens apparently linked to several of the most significant clusters.

Regarding this clone: Its antigen remains unknown.

Vbeta (60) and Jbeta (13) primers were used in the PCR. Produced via immunoSEQ multiplex PCR; TCRdb's table is partial and in-frame only. The sample lists 75,000 to 90,000 clones; roughly 79% were seen once. V dropped 4 bases and J dropped 5 bases, with 21 bases sitting between them. CDR1 and CDR2 from the germline V gene are MGHRA and YSYEKL. This CDR3 has 16 residues. This receptor was taken from a male donor in good health and CMV-seropositive. Specimen: PBMCs. This chain uses TRBV4-1 with TRBJ2-7; a possible D gene is TRBD2 (6 bases). CDR3 sequence reads: CASSRVAGTPSDEQYF. In DNA form, the CDR3 reads TGCGCCAGCAGCCGGGTTGCCGGGACTCCTAGCGACGAGCAGTACTTC.